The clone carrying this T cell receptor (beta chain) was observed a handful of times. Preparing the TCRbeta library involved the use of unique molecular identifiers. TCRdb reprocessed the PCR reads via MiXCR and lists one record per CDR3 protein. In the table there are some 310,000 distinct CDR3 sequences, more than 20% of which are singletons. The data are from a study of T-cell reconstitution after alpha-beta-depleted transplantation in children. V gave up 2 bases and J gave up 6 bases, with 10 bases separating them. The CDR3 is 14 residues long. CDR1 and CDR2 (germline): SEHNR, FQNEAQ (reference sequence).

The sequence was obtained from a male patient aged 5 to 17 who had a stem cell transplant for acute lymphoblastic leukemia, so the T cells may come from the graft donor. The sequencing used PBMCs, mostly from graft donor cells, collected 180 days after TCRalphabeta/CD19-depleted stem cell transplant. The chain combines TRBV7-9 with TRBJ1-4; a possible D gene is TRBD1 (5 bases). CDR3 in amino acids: CASSLRDVDEKLFF. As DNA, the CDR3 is TGTGCCAGCAGCTTAAGGGACGTAGATGAAAAACTGTTTTTT.